The clone carrying this TCR beta chain was detected only a few times. What it binds is unknown. This record belongs to a study of blood T cells in healthy people across ages. Between the trimmed V and J ends, which lost 0 bases and 0 bases, there was a span of 10 bases. CDR3 length equals 16 residues. The germline gives CDR1 LGHDT, CDR2 YNNKEL (reference sequence). Through a sample-barcoded 5' primer and a J-beta primer mix, a second PCR was run for roughly 7 to 12 cycles. TCRdb recomputed calls from the 5' RACE reads with MiXCR, one row per CDR3 protein. The sample lists 1.4 million to 1.5 million distinct CDR3 sequences, 42% occurring once. General study findings and limits: Nothing was known about donor CMV status, and this possibly confounded expanded clonotype changes.

The chain employs TRBV3-1 and TRBJ2-3, with D maybe TRBD1 (5 bases). Sequences were obtained from blood. The source is a woman aged 18-35 years in good health. This CDR3 reads CASSQDRGRSTDTQYF. The CDR3 region has the DNA TGTGCCAGCAGCCAAGATAGGGGTCGTAGCACAGATACGCAGTATTTT.